This is a list of T cell receptor beta chains from one sample in a study of blood T cell repertoires in COVID-19. Profiled with immunoSEQ multiplex PCR; TCRdb holds only in-frame clones, not every one. This sample yields about 160,000 clones, of which approximately 84% are seen a single time; roughly 15% belongs to the top ten. Sequences were obtained from peripheral blood. These receptor sequences come from a man younger than 30 with active or convalescent COVID-19. Each CDR3 is given with its conserved first and last residue. D genes are given only for firm matches. Clone size is not always given. Where it is, it says once, few, many or a class for expanded clones.

d_call | cdr3_length | j_call | v_call | clone_size | cdr3_nt | cdr3_aa
- | 14 | TRBJ2-5 | TRBV4-1 | once | TGCGCCAGCAGCCAAGAGAGCCCCCCAAAGACCCAGTACTTC | CASSQESPPKTQYF
- | 15 | TRBJ1-4 | TRBV27 | - | TGTGCCAGCAGTTCCAACCAGGGGCTAAATGAAAAACTGTTTTTT | CASSSNQGLNEKLFF
TRBD1 | 15 | TRBJ2-7 | TRBV5-5 | - | TGTGCCAGCAGCTTGAGGACAGGCATACTCTACGAGCAGTACTTC | CASSLRTGILYEQYF
- | 14 | TRBJ1-2 | TRBV28 | - | TGTGCCAGCAGTTTCTTCGACAGGATCTATGGCTACACCTTC | CASSFFDRIYGYTF
TRBD2 | 18 | TRBJ2-2 | TRBV3-1/TRBV3-2 | - | TGTGCCAGCAGCCAAGTTGGACTAGCGGGGGGGCCCGGCGGGGAGCTGTTTTTT | CASSQVGLAGGPGGELFF
TRBD2 | 15 | TRBJ2-1 | TRBV28 | - | TGTGCCAGCAGCCTCCCGGGACTACGGTACAATGAGCAGTTCTTC | CASSLPGLRYNEQFF
- | 13 | TRBJ2-5 | TRBV4-3 | - | TGCGCCAGCAGCCAAGTTGGGGGGGAGACCCAGTACTTC | CASSQVGGETQYF
TRBD1 | 16 | TRBJ2-2 | TRBV7-9 | - | TGTGCCAGCAGCTCACAGGGGGGATCCAACACCGGGGAGCTGTTTTTT | CASSSQGGSNTGELFF
- | 13 | TRBJ2-7 | TRBV6-6 | - | TGTGCCAGCAGTCCGGGGACTTTCTACGAGCAGTACTTC | CASSPGTFYEQYF
TRBD2 | 18 | TRBJ2-2 | TRBV24-1 | - | TGTGCCACCAGTGATAGCGGGACCCCTCTGGCTGTGAGGAGGGAGCTGTTTTTT | CATSDSGTPLAVRRELFF
TRBD1 | 15 | TRBJ2-3 | TRBV11-2 | - | TGTGCCAGCAGCTTGACAGGGGGTGGCACAGATACGCAGTATTTT | CASSLTGGGTDTQYF
- | 14 | TRBJ1-3 | TRBV7-9 | - | TGTGCCAGCAGCTTAGCGGGGGCGCGAAACACCATATATTTT | CASSLAGARNTIYF
TRBD1 | 14 | TRBJ1-2 | TRBV5-1 | - | TGCGCCAGCAGCCGGGACAGGGTAGGATCTGGCTACACCTTC | CASSRDRVGSGYTF
- | 13 | TRBJ2-1 | TRBV25-1 | - | TGTGCCAGCAGTGAACCTGGAGTGCATGAGCAGTTCTTC | CASSEPGVHEQFF
TRBD1 | 15 | TRBJ1-4 | TRBV7-9 | - | TGTGCCAGCAGCTTAGGGGGACAGCTGAATGAAAAACTGTTTTTT | CASSLGGQLNEKLFF
- | 15 | TRBJ1-4 | TRBV9 | - | TGTGCCAGCAGCGTAGGTGGGGGGGGTAATGAAAAACTGTTTTTT | CASSVGGGGNEKLFF
TRBD2 | 15 | TRBJ2-1 | TRBV6-2/TRBV6-3 | - | TGTGCCAGCAGCCCCTCCGGGACTAGCGGAAATGAGCAGTTCTTC | CASSPSGTSGNEQFF
TRBD1 | 16 | TRBJ1-1 | TRBV3-1/TRBV3-2 | - | TGTGCCAGCAGCTTCATGACAGGGCAAATGAACACTGAAGCTTTCTTT | CASSFMTGQMNTEAFF
TRBD1 | 15 | TRBJ1-2 | TRBV3-1/TRBV3-2 | - | TGTGCCAGCAGCCAGGGCGGGACAGGGAACTATGGCTACACCTTC | CASSQGGTGNYGYTF
TRBD2 | 18 | TRBJ2-5 | TRBV28 | - | TGTGCCAGCAGTTCGGGTTTTGCGACTAGCGCCCTTCAAGAGACCCAGTACTTC | CASSSGFATSALQETQYF
- | 15 | TRBJ2-1 | TRBV5-1 | few | TGCGCCAGCAGACCGGACTACCTCTCCTACAATGAGCAGTTCTTC | CASRPDYLSYNEQFF
TRBD2 | 16 | TRBJ2-1 | TRBV28 | - | TGTGCCAGCAGTTTTGGGAGCGGGACTTCCTACAATGAGCAGTTCTTC | CASSFGSGTSYNEQFF
- | 14 | TRBJ2-7 | TRBV3-1/TRBV3-2 | - | TGTGCCAGCAGCCAAGAGGGCCGATACTACGAGCAGTACTTC | CASSQEGRYYEQYF
- | 14 | TRBJ2-7 | TRBV7-2 | - | TGTGCCAGCAGCTTAGGGGCCGGTTACTACGAGCAGTACTTC | CASSLGAGYYEQYF
- | 12 | TRBJ2-1 | TRBV29-1 | - | TGCAGCGTCAGCCACGGGGACAATGAGCAGTTCTTC | CSVSHGDNEQFF
- | 16 | TRBJ2-3 | TRBV3-1/TRBV3-2 | - | TGTGCCAGCAGCCAATGGCCGGAGCACAGGGCAGATACGCAGTATTTT | CASSQWPEHRADTQYF
- | 11 | TRBJ2-7 | TRBV11-2 | - | TGTGCCAGCAGCTCGGCGGGCGAGCAGTACTTC | CASSSAGEQYF
- | 14 | TRBJ2-1 | TRBV30 | - | TGTGCCTGGAGTGTAGGGGGTGACTACAATGAGCAGTTCTTC | CAWSVGGDYNEQFF
- | 14 | TRBJ2-7 | TRBV6-5 | few | TGTGCCAGTGGACTAATCTTGGCCTCCTACGAGCAGTACTTC | CASGLILASYEQYF
- | 13 | TRBJ2-5 | TRBV2 | - | TGTGCCAGCAGTGAGGGGGCGTCCGGGACCCAGTACTTC | CASSEGASGTQYF
TRBD1 | 15 | TRBJ1-1 | TRBV18 | - | TGTGCCAGCTCAACGAGGACAGGGGGGGACACTGAAGCTTTCTTT | CASSTRTGGDTEAFF
- | 15 | TRBJ2-7 | TRBV27 | many | TGTGCCAGCAGTTTATCGGACAGTAGCTCCTACGAGCAGTACTTC | CASSLSDSSSYEQYF
- | 14 | TRBJ1-6 | TRBV5-4 | - | TGTGCCAGCAGCTTGTGGGCAAATAATTCACCCCTCCACTTT | CASSLWANNSPLHF
TRBD1 | 15 | TRBJ2-1 | TRBV19 | - | TGTGCCAGTAGTAAGACAGGGGTCCACTACAATGAGCAGTTCTTC | CASSKTGVHYNEQFF
TRBD1 | 16 | TRBJ2-5 | TRBV7-2 | - | TGTGCCAGCAGCTTAGCCGGGACAGTCCAGGGGGAGACCCAGTACTTC | CASSLAGTVQGETQYF
- | 14 | TRBJ2-5 | TRBV27 | - | TGTGCCAGCAGTAGTTCGACAAGGGGTGAGACCCAGTACTTC | CASSSSTRGETQYF
- | 13 | TRBJ1-2 | TRBV19 | - | TGTGCCAGTAGTATATCTCTCTCCTATGGCTACACCTTC | CASSISLSYGYTF
- | 16 | TRBJ2-2 | TRBV25-1 | - | TGTGCCAGCAGTGAATGGGTACAGGGTCGCACCGGGGAGCTGTTTTTT | CASSEWVQGRTGELFF
TRBD1 | 15 | TRBJ2-7 | TRBV28 | - | TGTGCCAGCAGTCTAGGACAGGGCTACTCCCACGAGCAGTACTTC | CASSLGQGYSHEQYF
- | 17 | TRBJ2-1 | TRBV2 | - | TGTGCCAGCAGGAGTGTTAGCGGTGGTCGACGAAACAATGAGCAGTTCTTC | CASRSVSGGRRNNEQFF
- | 14 | TRBJ2-1 | TRBV6-1 | - | TGTGCCACGCGGGATGGGACAGTCTACAATGAGCAGTTCTTC | CATRDGTVYNEQFF
- | 17 | TRBJ1-6 | TRBV15 | few | TGTGCCACCAGCAGTAGCACGATCGTGGGGCTCAATTCACCCCTCCACTTT | CATSSSTIVGLNSPLHF
TRBD2 | 17 | TRBJ2-1 | TRBV10-1 | - | TGCGCCAGCAGTGAGGGGAGACTAGCGGGGGGACTCAATGAGCAGTTCTTC | CASSEGRLAGGLNEQFF